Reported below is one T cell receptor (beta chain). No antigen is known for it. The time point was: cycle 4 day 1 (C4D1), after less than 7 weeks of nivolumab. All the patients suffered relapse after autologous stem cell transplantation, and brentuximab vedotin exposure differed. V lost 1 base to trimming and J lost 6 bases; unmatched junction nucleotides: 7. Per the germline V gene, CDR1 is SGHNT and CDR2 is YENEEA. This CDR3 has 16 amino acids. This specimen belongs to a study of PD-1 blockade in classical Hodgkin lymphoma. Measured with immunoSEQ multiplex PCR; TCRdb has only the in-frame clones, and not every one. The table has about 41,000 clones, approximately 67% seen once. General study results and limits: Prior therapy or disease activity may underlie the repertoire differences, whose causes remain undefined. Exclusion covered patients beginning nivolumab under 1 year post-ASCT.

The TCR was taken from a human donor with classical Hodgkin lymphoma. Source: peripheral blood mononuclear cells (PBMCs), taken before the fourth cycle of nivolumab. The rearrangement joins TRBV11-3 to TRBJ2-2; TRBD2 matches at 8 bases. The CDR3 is CASSLVGSGDSGELFF. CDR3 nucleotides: TGTGCCAGCAGCTTAGTCGGTAGCGGGGATTCCGGGGAGCTGTTTTTT.